The 22 T cell receptor beta chains listed next were all sequenced from one sample in a study of cytomegalovirus exposure and HLA in healthy donors. The PCR used 60 Vbeta and 13 Jbeta primers. The repertoire was sequenced with immunoSEQ multiplex PCR; TCRdb's copy has only in-frame clones and lacks some. Seen here are approximately 180,000 clones, about 85% observed once, and the top ten hold around 1.4%. The sequenced sample was PBMCs. The receptors here all came from a woman between 45 and 60 years old in good health and CMV-seronegative.

This clone was counted a single time. The chain combines TRBV20-1 with TRBJ1-2; perhaps TRBD1 as D (6 bases). Per the germline V gene, CDR1 is DFQATT and CDR2 is SNEGSKA (reference sequence). This CDR3 contains 10 residues. Trimming shortened V by 7 bases and J by 8 bases, and 11 bases separated the two germline ends. This chain's CDR3 is CSVYREGYTF. The CDR3 nucleotides are TGCAGTGTTTACAGGGAAGGCTACACCTTC.

The genes are TRBV11-2 and TRBJ2-5; unclear D gene. Between the trimmed V and J ends, which lost 0 bases and 2 bases, there was a span of 10 bases. In germline, CDR1 is SGHAT, CDR2 FQNNGV. The CDR3 contains 15 residues. The CDR3 nucleotides are TGTGCCAGCAGCTTAGATCGCGGCCTTCAAGAGACCCAGTACTTC. Amino acids: CASSLDRGLQETQYF.

This clone has just a few counts. The identical CDR3 is also encoded by other nucleotide sequences in the sample. The chain has TRBV5-1 and TRBJ1-1, with D unclear. CDR3 length equals 15 residues. The V end lost 0 bases, the J end lost 0 bases, and 9 bases lay between the germline ends. CDR1 and CDR2 (germline): SGHRS, YFSETQ. The CDR3 is CASSLVAGLNTEAFF. CDR3 nucleotide sequence: TGCGCCAGCAGCTTGGTGGCAGGCCTGAACACTGAAGCTTTCTTT.

The V and J genes are TRBV28 and TRBJ2-3, with D unresolved. CDR3 length: 12 residues. Germline V gene data show CDR1 as MDHEN and CDR2 as SYDVKM. V lost 4 bases and J lost 3, with 5 bases in between. CDR3 DNA sequence: TGTGCCAGCAGTTCGCAGACAGATACGCAGTATTTT. Translated, it gives CASSSQTDTQYF.

The rearrangement uses TRBV28 and TRBJ2-7; 7 bases are shared with TRBD1. The CDR3 consists of 14 residues. Germline lookup yields CDR1 MDHEN and CDR2 SYDVKM. V shed 6 bases, J shed 6 bases, and the junction held 11 bases outside the gene matches. CDR3 amino acids: CASSRTGDISEQYF. CDR3 DNA sequence: TGTGCCAGCAGCCGGACAGGTGACATTAGCGAGCAGTACTTC. Full variable domain (missing parts from reference TRBV28 and TRBJ2-7): DVKVTQSSRYLVKRTGEKVFLECVQDMDHENMFWYRQDPGLGLRLIYFSYDVKMKEKGDIPEGYSVSREKKERFSLILESASTNQTSMYLCASSRTGDISEQYFGPGTRLTVT.

The chain couples TRBV28 to TRBJ1-1, with TRBD1 matching 8 bases. The germline V gene has CDR1 MDHEN and CDR2 SYDVKM. V trimming: 6 bases; J trimming: 2 bases; junction bases outside the gene matches: 5. The CDR3 sequence is 14 residues long. CDR3 nucleotides: TGTGCCAGCAGCCCTGGACAGGGAAACACTGAAGCTTTCTTT. This gives the protein CASSPGQGNTEAFF.

The chain is built from TRBV29-1 and TRBJ2-1, with 7 bases identical to TRBD2. Unmatched junction bases numbered 9, after V lost 4 bases and J lost 9 bases. The CDR3 sequence is 13 residues long. CDR1 and CDR2 from the germline V gene are SQVTM and ANQGSEA. The CDR3 protein is CSVVRTSSGEQFF. CDR3 in DNA: TGCAGCGTTGTTAGGACTAGTTCGGGTGAGCAGTTCTTC.

Only one count was recorded for this clone. The chain carries TRBV7-3 and TRBJ2-6; a possible D gene is TRBD2 (5 bases). CDR1 SGHTA and CDR2 FQGTGA come from the germline V gene. CDR3 length: 15 residues. Deletions cut 6 bases from V and 0 bases from J, with 9 bases between. Here the CDR3 reads CASRRAVSGANVLTF. The CDR3 DNA is TGTGCCAGCAGGAGGGCAGTCTCTGGGGCCAACGTCCTGACTTTC.

V usage is TRBV7-2 and J usage is TRBJ1-3; no firm D call. The CDR3 runs to 15 residues. V shed 1 base and J shed 0 bases, with 7 bases lying between them. Per the germline V gene, CDR1 is SGHTA and CDR2 is FQGNSA. CDR3 sequence: CASSLGPSSGNTIYF. CDR3 bases: TGTGCCAGCAGCTTAGGCCCGAGCTCTGGAAACACCATATATTTT.

A few counts support this clone. The gene calls are TRBV2 and TRBJ1-5; 8 nucleotides agree with TRBD1. The CDR3 runs 14 residues. Germline loops: CDR1 SNHLY, CDR2 FYNNEI. V lost 4 bases to trimming and J lost 6 bases; unmatched junction nucleotides: 5. The CDR3 sequence: CASSGDRGFQPQHF. The CDR3 region has the DNA TGTGCCAGCAGTGGAGACAGGGGTTTTCAGCCCCAGCATTTT.

The chain uses TRBV7-2 and TRBJ2-7; TRBD2 matches 9 bases. Losses at the gene ends were 1 base for V and 13 bases for J; bases not matched to a gene: 5. Germline CDR1 is SGHTA and CDR2 is FQGNSA. The CDR3 is 12 residues long. The CDR3 protein is CASSLGAGGPYF. Here the CDR3 DNA reads TGTGCCAGCAGCTTAGGTGCGGGAGGGCCTTACTTC. Based on the CDR3 plus reference TRBV7-2 and TRBJ2-7, the full variable domain is GAGVSQSPSNKVTEKGKDVELRCDPISGHTALYWYRQSLGQGLEFLIYFQGNSAPDKSGLPSDRFSAERTGGSVSTLTIQRTQQEDSAVYLCASSLGAGGPYFGPGTRLTVT.

The V call is TRBV7-2, the J call TRBJ1-6, with 7 nucleotides matching TRBD1. V was clipped by 1 base and J by 7 bases; unmatched bases: 4. The CDR3 covers 15 residues. Germline-derived CDR1 and CDR2 are SGHTA and FQGNSA. The CDR3 here is CASSLETGRNSPLHF. The CDR3 region has the DNA TGTGCCAGCAGCTTAGAGACAGGGCGGAATTCACCCCTCCACTTT.

CDR3 coding DNA: TGCGCCAGCAGCTTAACAGGGACTGGAAACACCATATATTTT. Residues: CASSLTGTGNTIYF. The rearrangement uses TRBV5-1 and TRBJ1-3; TRBD1 is a possible D gene (6 bases). The CDR3 covers 14 residues. CDR1 and CDR2 from the germline V gene are SGHRS and YFSETQ. V was trimmed by 2 bases and J by 2 bases, leaving 8 bases between them.

This clone occurred a few times. The chain has TRBV29-1 and TRBJ1-4, with D perhaps matching TRBD1 (5 bases). The CDR3 runs to 12 residues. The V gene lost 4 bases and the J gene lost 8 bases, with 11 bases spanning the gap. CDR1 is SQVTM and CDR2 is ANQGSEA in the germline V gene. Here the CDR3 DNA reads TGCAGCGTTGCCGACGGGGGGGAAAAACTGTTTTTT. Protein product: CSVADGGEKLFF.

The J gene is TRBJ2-1, the V gene TRBV7-9; 7 nucleotides align to TRBD2. From germline, CDR1 is SEHNR and CDR2 FQNEAQ (reference sequence). Trimming at V came to 1 base and at J to 10 bases, leaving 16 bases not matched to a gene. The CDR3 length is 17 residues. Here the CDR3 reads CASSLDGPGLTPREQFF. CDR3 nucleotides: TGTGCCAGCAGCTTAGATGGTCCGGGACTAACCCCAAGGGAGCAGTTCTTC.

The V gene is TRBV6-5, the J gene TRBJ1-2; perhaps TRBD1 as D (5 bases). In germline, CDR1 is MNHEY, CDR2 SVGAGI. CDR3 length equals 14 residues. V lost 5 bases and J lost 0, with 10 bases in between. CDR3 amino acids: CASSEGVANYGYTF. As DNA, the CDR3 is TGTGCCAGCAGTGAAGGGGTAGCTAACTATGGCTACACCTTC.

V is TRBV19 and J is TRBJ1-1; D call uncertain. This CDR3 spans 16 amino acids. Germline CDR1 reads LNHDA; CDR2 reads SQIVND (reference sequence). V was clipped by 6 bases and J by 1 base, with 18 bases between them. CDR3 in amino acids: CASSQLGEGRNTEAFF. In nucleotides, the CDR3 is TGTGCCAGTAGCCAACTCGGCGAGGGTCGGAACACTGAAGCTTTCTTT.

The rearrangement links TRBV6-1 to TRBJ2-3, with D maybe TRBD1 (6 bases). Trimming took off 4 bases at V and 2 bases at J, with 16 bases between the two ends. The CDR3 is 16 residues long. Germline V CDR1 and CDR2: MNHNS, SASEGT. The CDR3 loop is CASSGRDTLITDTQYF. CDR3 nucleotide sequence: TGTGCCAGCAGTGGCCGGGACACCCTCATCACAGATACGCAGTATTTT.

The sample holds one count of this clone. J is TRBJ1-4 and V is TRBV5-4; TRBD1 matches 7 bases. This CDR3 region has 14 residues. Germline assignment: CDR1 SGHNT and CDR2 YYREEE (reference sequence). J lost 3 bases, V lost 4 bases, and 3 bases had no gene match. For the CDR3, the DNA is TGTGCCAGCAGCCCGGGGACAGCTAATGAAAAACTGTTTTTT. The encoded protein is CASSPGTANEKLFF.

This chain links TRBV9 with TRBJ2-7, with 7 bases fitting TRBD1. With V trimmed by 0 bases and J by 4 bases, 7 bases remained unmatched. CDR3 length: 15 amino acids. The germline gives CDR1 SGDLS, CDR2 YYNGEE. CDR3 region: CASSVGDSQPYEQYF. DNA for the CDR3: TGTGCCAGCAGCGTAGGGGACAGCCAGCCATACGAGCAGTACTTC. Filled out from reference TRBV9 and TRBJ2-7, the complete variable domain reads DSGVTQTPKHLITATGQRVTLRCSPRSGDLSVYWYQQSLDQGLQFLIQYYNGEERAKGNILERFSAQQFPDLHSELNLSSLELGDSALYFCASSVGDSQPYEQYFGPGTRLTVT.

V usage is TRBV18 and J usage is TRBJ1-5; the match to TRBD1 covers 7 bases. After removal of 4 bases from V and 13 bases from J, the junction contained 13 bases not matched to a gene. Germline V gives CDR1 KGHSH, CDR2 LQKENI. There are 14 residues in the CDR3. The CDR3 nucleotides are TGTGCCAGCTCACTACTCGTAGACAGGGTTCCTCAGCATTTT. Translated, it gives CASSLLVDRVPQHF.

The V and J genes are TRBV28 and TRBJ2-7; D gene unclear. CDR3 length: 14 residues. V was pared by 6 bases and J by 3 bases, with 15 bases between. Looked up from germline, CDR1 is MDHEN and CDR2 is SYDVKM. The CDR3 coding sequence is TGTGCCAGCAGCACCGCCTCAACTCTCTACGAGCAGTACTTC. This gives the protein CASSTASTLYEQYF. The whole variable domain, filled in from reference TRBV28 and TRBJ2-7, reads DVKVTQSSRYLVKRTGEKVFLECVQDMDHENMFWYRQDPGLGLRLIYFSYDVKMKEKGDIPEGYSVSREKKERFSLILESASTNQTSMYLCASSTASTLYEQYFGPGTRLTVT.